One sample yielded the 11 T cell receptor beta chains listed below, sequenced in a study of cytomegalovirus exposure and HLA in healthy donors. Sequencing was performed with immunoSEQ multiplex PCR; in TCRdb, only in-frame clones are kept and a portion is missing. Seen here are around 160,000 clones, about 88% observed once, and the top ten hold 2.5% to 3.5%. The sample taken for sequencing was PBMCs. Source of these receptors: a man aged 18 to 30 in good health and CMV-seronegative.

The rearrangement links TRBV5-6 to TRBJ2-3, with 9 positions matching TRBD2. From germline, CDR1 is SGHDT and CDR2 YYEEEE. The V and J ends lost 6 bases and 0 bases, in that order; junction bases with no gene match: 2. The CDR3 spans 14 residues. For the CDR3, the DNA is TGTGCCAGCAACGGACTAGCGAGCACAGATACGCAGTATTTT. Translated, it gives CASNGLASTDTQYF.

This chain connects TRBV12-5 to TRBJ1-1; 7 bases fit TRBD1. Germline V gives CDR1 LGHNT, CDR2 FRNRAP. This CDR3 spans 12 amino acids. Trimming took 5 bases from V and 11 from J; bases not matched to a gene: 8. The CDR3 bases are TGTGCTAGTGGTGACCGACAGGGAAGGGCTTTCTTT. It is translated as CASGDRQGRAFF.

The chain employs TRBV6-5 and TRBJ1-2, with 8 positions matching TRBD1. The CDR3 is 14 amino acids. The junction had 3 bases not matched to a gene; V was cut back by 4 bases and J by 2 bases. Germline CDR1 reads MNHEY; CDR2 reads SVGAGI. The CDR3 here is CASSWYRGNYGYTF. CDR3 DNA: TGTGCCAGCAGTTGGTACAGGGGGAACTATGGCTACACCTTC.

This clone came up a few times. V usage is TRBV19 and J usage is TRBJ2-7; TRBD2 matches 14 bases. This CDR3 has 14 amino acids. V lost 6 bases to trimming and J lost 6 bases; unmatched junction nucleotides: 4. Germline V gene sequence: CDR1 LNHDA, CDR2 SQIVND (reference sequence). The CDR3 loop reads CASSPGTSGSEQYF. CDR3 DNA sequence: TGTGCCAGTAGCCCCGGGACTAGCGGGAGCGAGCAGTACTTC. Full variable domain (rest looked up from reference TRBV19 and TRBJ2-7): DGGITQSPKYLFRKEGQNVTLSCEQNLNHDAMYWYRQDPGQGLRLIYYSQIVNDFQKGDIAEGYSVSREKKESFPLTVTSAQKNPTAFYLCASSPGTSGSEQYFGPGTRLTVT.

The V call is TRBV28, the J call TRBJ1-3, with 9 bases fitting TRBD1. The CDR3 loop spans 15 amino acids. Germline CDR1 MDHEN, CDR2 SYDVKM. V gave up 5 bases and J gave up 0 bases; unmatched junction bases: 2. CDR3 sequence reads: CASSPDRGSGNTIYF. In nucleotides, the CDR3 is TGTGCCAGCAGTCCGGACAGGGGCTCTGGAAACACCATATATTTT.

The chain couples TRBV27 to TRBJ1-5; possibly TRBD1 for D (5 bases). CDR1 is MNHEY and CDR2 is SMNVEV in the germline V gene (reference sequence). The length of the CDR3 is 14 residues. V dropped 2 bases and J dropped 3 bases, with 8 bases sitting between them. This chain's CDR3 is CASSLGRVNQPQHF. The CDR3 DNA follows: TGTGCCAGCAGTTTAGGCAGGGTCAATCAGCCCCAGCATTTT.

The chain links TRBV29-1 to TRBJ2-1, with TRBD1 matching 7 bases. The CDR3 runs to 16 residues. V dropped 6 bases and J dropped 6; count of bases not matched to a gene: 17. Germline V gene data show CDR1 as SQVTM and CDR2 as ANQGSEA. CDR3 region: CSVEGIRDRSLNEQFF. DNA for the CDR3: TGCAGCGTCGAGGGAATCCGGGACAGAAGCCTCAATGAGCAGTTCTTC.

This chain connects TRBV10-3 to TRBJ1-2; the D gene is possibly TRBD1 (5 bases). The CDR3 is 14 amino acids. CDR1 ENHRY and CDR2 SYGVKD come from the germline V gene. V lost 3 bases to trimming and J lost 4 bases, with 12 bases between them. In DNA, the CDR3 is TGTGCCATCAGTGACCATGACAGTACCTATGGCTACACCTTC. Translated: CAISDHDSTYGYTF.

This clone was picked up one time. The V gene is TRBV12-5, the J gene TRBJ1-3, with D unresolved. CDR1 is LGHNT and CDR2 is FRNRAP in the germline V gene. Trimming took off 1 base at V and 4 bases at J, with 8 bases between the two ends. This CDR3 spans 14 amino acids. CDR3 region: CASGLGSPGNTIYF. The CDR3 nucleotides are TGTGCTAGTGGTTTGGGAAGCCCCGGAAACACCATATATTTT.

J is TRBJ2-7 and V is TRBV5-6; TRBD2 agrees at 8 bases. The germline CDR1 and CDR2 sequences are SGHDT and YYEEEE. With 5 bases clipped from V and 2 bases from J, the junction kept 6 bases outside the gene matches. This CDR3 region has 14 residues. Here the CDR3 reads CASRNSGTPYEQYF. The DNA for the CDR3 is TGTGCCAGCAGGAATAGCGGGACCCCCTACGAGCAGTACTTC.

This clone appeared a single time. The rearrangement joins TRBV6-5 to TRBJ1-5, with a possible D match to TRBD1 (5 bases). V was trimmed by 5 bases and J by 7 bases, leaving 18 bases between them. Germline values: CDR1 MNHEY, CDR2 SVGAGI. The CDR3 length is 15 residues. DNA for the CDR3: TGTGCCAGCAGTATGGGACTGTCTAAGGGCCAGCCCCAGCATTTT. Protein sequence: CASSMGLSKGQPQHF.